Reported below is one T cell receptor (beta chain). What it binds is not known. The data belong to a study of vaccination and CD4 T cells after COVID-19. Treatment defined: approximately 9-day PBMC culture with coronavirus spike peptide pools or control peptides (ViraFEST assay). It was with 9 to 10 IU/ml IL-2 and around 10 ug/ml peptide pools that two million PBMCs per well were cultured. Once obtained from cultured CD4+ T cells, the DNA was sequenced using the Oncomine TCR Beta short-read assay. A single record per CDR3 protein comes from TCRdb applying MiXCR to the PCR reads. Of some 12,000 distinct CDR3 sequences listed, roughly 29% are singletons. This receptor was taken from a human donor who had recovered from COVID-19. Sample: CD4+ T cells from blood, cultured in vitro, taken after SARS-CoV-2 vaccination.

The CDR3 DNA follows: TGTGCCAGCAGCGACCGGGACAGGGGTTTCTACGAGCAGTACTTC. This encodes CASSDRDRGFYEQYF. The chain employs TRBV6-1 and TRBJ2-7; 10 nucleotides agree with TRBD1. Germline V gene lookup returns CDR1 MNHNS and CDR2 SASEGT. CDR3 length: 15 residues. J lost 3 bases, V lost 6 bases, and 8 bases had no gene match.